This T cell receptor beta chain was identified in a study of shared clonotypes between healthy human individuals (dated by TCRdb to the early 2020s). About the full investigation: The cohort comprised two women and a few men aged 18 to 49 years. For each donor, three plates each were used for CD4 naive and CD4 memory, two plates were used for CD8 naive, and one plate was used for CD8 memory. Blood TCR repertoires of roughly five healthy adults were deeply sequenced to estimate repertoire size and the extent of clonotype sharing between individuals. Different laboratories and diverse techniques were used to prepare libraries and sequence TCR repertoires, to increase sequencing depth and limit assay-specific biases. Leukapheresis yielded between about 0.85 and 9.5 billion PBMCs per donor. Summary of the overall study and its limitations: Incomplete sequencing was indicated by rarefaction of sorted-subset datasets, despite the large sequencing depth. Clonotypes shared by all four sorted-subset donors showed higher generation probabilities than non-shared clonotypes. The small number of donors limited the genetic and exposure-history diversity represented. Only blood was sampled, and tissue TCR repertoires likely differ from those in blood. Across a few donors, around 5% of naive CD4, 3% to 4% of naive CD8, approximately 2.5% of memory CD4, and approximately 0.4% of memory CD8 clonotypes were shared. Pairwise subsampling indicated that sequencing depth was expected to affect the degree of clonotype sharing among donors. Larger estimated clonotype richness was generally found for naive subsets than for memory subsets.

Using the deep immunoSEQ assay, multiplex PCR amplified TCR CDR3 regions from genomic DNA. For each cell subset, the extracted genomic DNA was distributed evenly across all wells of several immunoSEQ 96-well plates, and each plate served as one replicate. For sorted subsets, about 200 ng genomic DNA, equal to about 30,000 T cell genomes, was loaded into each replicate PCR. Purified libraries were quantified with a Qubit 3.0 fluorometer, sized on a Bioanalyzer 2100, and re-quantified with the KAPA Library Quantification kit. A separate single-read 150-cycle Illumina NextSeq 550 flow cell was used to sequence each immunoSEQ 96-well plate. On the authors' methods: Because only junctional sequences without quality scores were contained in the immunoSEQ output, filtering matching that applied to full-length reads could not be performed. To assign V/J genes and CDR3, sequences were annotated against IMGT germline references using PyIR, a Python wrapper for IgBLAST v1.9. Reads with weak V/J assignments (E-value above 1e-6), missing CDR3, stop codons, out-of-frame junctions, or ambiguous translated residues were removed. A V3J clonotype was defined by an identical inferred V gene, J gene, and CDR3 amino acid sequence. Percentage overlap between repertoires was calculated by dividing the number of shared unique clonotypes by the size of the smaller repertoire. Three approaches were used to assess repertoire richness: RTK rarefaction, the Chao1 estimator, and Recon v2.1 estimates of unobserved clonotypes. For all TCRbeta clonotypes obtained by the gDNA method from a handful of donors, generation probabilities were computed with OLGA. TCRdb stores this immuneACCESS table with in-frame sequences only. Part of the clones is absent; in the studies checked, under half of the shortfall reflects unresolved V genes, and no reason is known for the rest. V, J and clone size are those of that table, while D and trimming were read from the DNA. This sample lists some 2,400,000 clones; approximately 96% were detected once. Together, the top ten hold around 0.13% of the sample.

The cysteine opens and the phenylalanine closes a CDR3 of 15 amino acids. The retained sequence is limited to the CDR3, 45 bases, with the frame set at the first base. CDR1 and CDR2 are read off the germline V gene (reference sequence) as SEHNR and FQNEAQ. Trimming costs V 6 bases and J 1 base, and their ends lie 13 bases apart. Healthy HIV-negative adults with no recently reported acute infections or vaccinations were included as donors. Every donor was a Caucasian adult living in Nashville, Tennessee, USA. CD4+ T cells were enriched by magnetic negative selection, after which naive cells were positively selected on CD45RA and the negative fraction was taken as the memory subset. Blood was obtained by leukapheresis, after which PBMCs were separated by Ficoll-Histopaque density gradient centrifugation and cryopreserved in liquid nitrogen vapor phase. Purity and quantity of every magnetically sorted T cell population were checked by analytical flow cytometry. Genomic DNA was isolated from every sorted fraction and measured by UV absorbance on a Nanodrop 2000c.

For this clone: No cognate antigen has been identified for it. Within one base of it there is no much larger clone, and no base qualities were kept.

This TCR came from a man younger than 30 in good health. The V and J segments used are TRBV7-9 and TRBJ1-5, with TRBD1 tentatively as D gene (6 bases match). The material sequenced was naive CD4+ T cells sorted from blood. What this sample's cell subset or site label stands for: CD45RA+ positively selected. The CDR3: CASSSDRTSNQPQHF. Here is the DNA: TGTGCCAGCAGTTCCGACAGGACGAGCAATCAGCCCCAGCATTTT.